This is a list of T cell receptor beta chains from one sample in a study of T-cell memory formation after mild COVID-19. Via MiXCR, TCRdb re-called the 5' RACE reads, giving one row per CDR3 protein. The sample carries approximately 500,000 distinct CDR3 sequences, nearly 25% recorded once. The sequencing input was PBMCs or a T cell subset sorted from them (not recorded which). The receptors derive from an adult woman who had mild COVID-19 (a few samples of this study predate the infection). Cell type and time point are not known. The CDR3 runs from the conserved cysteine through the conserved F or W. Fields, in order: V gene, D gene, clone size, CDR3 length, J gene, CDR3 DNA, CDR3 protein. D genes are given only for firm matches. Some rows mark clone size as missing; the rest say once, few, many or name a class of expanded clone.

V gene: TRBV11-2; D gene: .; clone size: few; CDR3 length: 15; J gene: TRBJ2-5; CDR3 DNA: TGTGCCAGCAGCTTAGATCTTAGAACGGCAGAGACCCAGTACTTC; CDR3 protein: CASSLDLRTAETQYF
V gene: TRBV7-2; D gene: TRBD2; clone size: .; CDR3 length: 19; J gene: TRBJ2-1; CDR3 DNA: TGTGCCAGCGGGAACGAGTGGGGACTTCCCGTTCCGGGGGGGAATGAGCAGTTCTTC; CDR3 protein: CASGNEWGLPVPGGNEQFF
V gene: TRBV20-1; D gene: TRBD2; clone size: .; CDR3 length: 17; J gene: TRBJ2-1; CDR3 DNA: TGCAGTACTAGGGGAGGCGGGAGGGCCGAACGATACAATGAGCAGTTCTTC; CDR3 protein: CSTRGGGRAERYNEQFF
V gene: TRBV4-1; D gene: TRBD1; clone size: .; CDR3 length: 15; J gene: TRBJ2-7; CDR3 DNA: TGCGCCAGCAGCCAAAATGACGCGACAGGGAACGAGCAGTACTTC; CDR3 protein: CASSQNDATGNEQYF
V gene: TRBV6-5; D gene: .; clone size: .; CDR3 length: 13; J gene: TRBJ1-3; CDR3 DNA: TGTGCCAGCAGCGGGGCAGCGGGAAACACCATATATTTT; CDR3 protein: CASSGAAGNTIYF
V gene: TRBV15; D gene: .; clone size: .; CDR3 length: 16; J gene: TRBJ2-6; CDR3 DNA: TGTGCCACCAGCAGAGATTTTGAAGCTGGGGCCAACGTCCTGACTTTC; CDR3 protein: CATSRDFEAGANVLTF
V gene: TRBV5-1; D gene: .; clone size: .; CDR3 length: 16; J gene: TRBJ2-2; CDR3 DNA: TGCGCCAGCAGCTCGGGAACAGGCGAGAACACCGGGGAGCTGTTTTTT; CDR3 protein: CASSSGTGENTGELFF
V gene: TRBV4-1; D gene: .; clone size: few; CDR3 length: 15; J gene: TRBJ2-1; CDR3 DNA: TGCGCCAGCAGTCAGATGGGAGTTGGGGACAATGAGCAGTTCTTC; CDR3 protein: CASSQMGVGDNEQFF
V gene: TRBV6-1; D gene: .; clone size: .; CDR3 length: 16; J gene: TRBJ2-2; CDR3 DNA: TGTGCCAGCAGTGCCGACAGTATCTCAAACACCGGGGAGCTGTTTTTT; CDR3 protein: CASSADSISNTGELFF
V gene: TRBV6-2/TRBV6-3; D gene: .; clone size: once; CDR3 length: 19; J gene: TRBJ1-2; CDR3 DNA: TGTGCCAGCAGTTACGTCGCGGCCCCCCTCGATCAGGTTAACTATGGCTACACCTTC; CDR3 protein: CASSYVAAPLDQVNYGYTF
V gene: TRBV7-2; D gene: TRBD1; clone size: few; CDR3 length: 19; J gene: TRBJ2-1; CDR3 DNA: TGTGCCAGCACCCTGAGGGGACAGGGGACCACCCCAACCGGCAATGAGCAGTTCTTC; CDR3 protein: CASTLRGQGTTPTGNEQFF
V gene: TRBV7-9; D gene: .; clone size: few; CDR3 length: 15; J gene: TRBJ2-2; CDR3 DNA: TGTGCCATCCAGGTTGGGTCCAGGGACACCGGGGAGCTGTTTTTT; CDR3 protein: CAIQVGSRDTGELFF
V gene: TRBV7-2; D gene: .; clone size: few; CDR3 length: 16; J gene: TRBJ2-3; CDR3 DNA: TGTGCCAGCAGCCAGCTGTGGGGCCCCCGCACAGATACGCAGTATTTT; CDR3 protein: CASSQLWGPRTDTQYF
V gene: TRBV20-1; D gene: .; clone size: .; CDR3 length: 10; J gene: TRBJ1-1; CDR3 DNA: TGCAGTGGGGTGAACACTGAAGCTTTCTTT; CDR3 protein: CSGVNTEAFF
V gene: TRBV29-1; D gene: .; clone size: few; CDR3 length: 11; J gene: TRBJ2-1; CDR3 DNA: TGCAGCGGGAGCTCCTACAATGAGCAGTTCTTC; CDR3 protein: CSGSSYNEQFF
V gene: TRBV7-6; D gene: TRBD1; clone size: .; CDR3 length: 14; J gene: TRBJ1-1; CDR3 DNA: TGTGCCAGCAGAGGGACAGACATGAACACTGAAGCTTTCTTT; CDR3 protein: CASRGTDMNTEAFF
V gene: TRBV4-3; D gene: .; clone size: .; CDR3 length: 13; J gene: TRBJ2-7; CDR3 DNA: TGCGCCAGCAGCCAATCCCACAAGCGCGAGCAGTACTTC; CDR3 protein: CASSQSHKREQYF
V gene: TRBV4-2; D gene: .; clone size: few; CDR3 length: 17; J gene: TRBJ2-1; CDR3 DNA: TGTGCCAGCAGCCAAGATCTGGCATTCGGGTCCTACAATGAGCAGTTCTTC; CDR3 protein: CASSQDLAFGSYNEQFF
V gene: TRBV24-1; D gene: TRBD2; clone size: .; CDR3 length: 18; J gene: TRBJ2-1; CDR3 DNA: TGTGCCACCAGTGGGGGGGTTGGTAGCGGGAGAGATTACAATGAGCAGTTCTTC; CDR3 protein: CATSGGVGSGRDYNEQFF
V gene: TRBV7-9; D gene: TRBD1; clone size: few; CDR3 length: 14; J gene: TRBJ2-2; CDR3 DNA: TGTGCCAGCAGCTTGACAGGGCTGGTCGGGGAGCTGTTTTTT; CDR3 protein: CASSLTGLVGELFF
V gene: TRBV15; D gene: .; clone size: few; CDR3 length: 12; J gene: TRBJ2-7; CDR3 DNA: TGTGCCACCAGCAGAGGGGCTTACGAGCAGTACTTC; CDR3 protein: CATSRGAYEQYF
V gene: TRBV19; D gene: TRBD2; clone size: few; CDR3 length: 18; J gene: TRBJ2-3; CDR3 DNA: TGTGCCAGTATGCCCATGGGGAGCGGGAGGGCCGCCACAGATACGCAGTATTTT; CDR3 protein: CASMPMGSGRAATDTQYF
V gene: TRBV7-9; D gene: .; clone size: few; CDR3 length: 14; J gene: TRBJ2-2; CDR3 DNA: TGTGCCAGCAGCCCCTACGGGGACACCGGGGAGCTGTTTTTT; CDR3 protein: CASSPYGDTGELFF
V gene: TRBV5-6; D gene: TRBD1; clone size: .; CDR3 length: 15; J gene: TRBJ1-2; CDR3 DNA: TGTGCCAGCAGCTTAACGCGGACAGGAACGGGTGGCTACACCTTC; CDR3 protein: CASSLTRTGTGGYTF
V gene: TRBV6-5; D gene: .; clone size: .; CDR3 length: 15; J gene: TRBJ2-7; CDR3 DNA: TGTGCCAGCAGTCTAACCGGGACGAAATCCTACGAGCAGTACTTC; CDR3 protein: CASSLTGTKSYEQYF
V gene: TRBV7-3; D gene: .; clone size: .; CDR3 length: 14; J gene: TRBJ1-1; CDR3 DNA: TGTGCCAGCAGCCCCGGCCCGGGAAACTCTGAAGCTTTCTTT; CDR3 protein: CASSPGPGNSEAFF
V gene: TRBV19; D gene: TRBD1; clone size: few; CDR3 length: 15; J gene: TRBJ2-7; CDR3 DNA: TGTGCCAGTAGCCGCGACAGGGGGCACTCCTACGAGCAGTACTTC; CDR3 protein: CASSRDRGHSYEQYF
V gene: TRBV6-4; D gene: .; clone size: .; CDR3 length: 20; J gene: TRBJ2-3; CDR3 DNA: TGTGCCAGCAGTGACTCGATATTGACCGCACCACGGAGAAGCACAGATACGCAGTATTTT; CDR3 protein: CASSDSILTAPRRSTDTQYF
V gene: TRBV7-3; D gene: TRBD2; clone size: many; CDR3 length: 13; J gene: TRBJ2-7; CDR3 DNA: TGTGCCAGCTCTAGACTAGCGGGGTACGAGCAGTACTTC; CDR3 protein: CASSRLAGYEQYF
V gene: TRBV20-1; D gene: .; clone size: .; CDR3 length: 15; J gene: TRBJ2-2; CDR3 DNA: TGCAGTGCTGCTTTTGTCAGAAGGAACACCGGGGAGCTGTTTTTT; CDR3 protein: CSAAFVRRNTGELFF
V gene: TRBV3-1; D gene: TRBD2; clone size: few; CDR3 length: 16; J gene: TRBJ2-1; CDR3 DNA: TGTGCCAGCAGTCCCATTCCAGCGGGGGTGTACAATGAGCAGTTCTTC; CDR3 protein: CASSPIPAGVYNEQFF
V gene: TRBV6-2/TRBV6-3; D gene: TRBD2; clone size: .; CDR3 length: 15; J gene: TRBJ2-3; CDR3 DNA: TGTGCCAGCAGTCAAGCGGGAGGGCCAGGTAATACGCAGTATTTT; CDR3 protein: CASSQAGGPGNTQYF
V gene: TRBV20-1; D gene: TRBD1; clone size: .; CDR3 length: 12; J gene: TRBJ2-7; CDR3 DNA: TGCAGTGCTAGAGACAGGGGGCACGAGCAGTACTTC; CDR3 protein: CSARDRGHEQYF
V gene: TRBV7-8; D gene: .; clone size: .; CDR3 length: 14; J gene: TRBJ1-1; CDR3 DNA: TGTGCCAGCAGCTTACGGTCCGGGTACACTGAAGCTTTCTTT; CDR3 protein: CASSLRSGYTEAFF
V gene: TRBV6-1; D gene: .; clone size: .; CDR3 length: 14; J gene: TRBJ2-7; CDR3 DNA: TGTGCCAGCAGTGAAGATAACAGATCCTACGAGCAGTACTTC; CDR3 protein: CASSEDNRSYEQYF
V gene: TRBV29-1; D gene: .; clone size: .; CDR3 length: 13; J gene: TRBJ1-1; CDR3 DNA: TGCAGCGTTGTGAGGCAGGGGAACACTGAAGCTTTCTTT; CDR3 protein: CSVVRQGNTEAFF
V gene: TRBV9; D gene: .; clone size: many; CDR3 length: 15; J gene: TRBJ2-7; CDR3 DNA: TGTGCCAGCAGCCAGAGCCCCGGGAGTAACTACGAGCAGTACTTC; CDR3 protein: CASSQSPGSNYEQYF
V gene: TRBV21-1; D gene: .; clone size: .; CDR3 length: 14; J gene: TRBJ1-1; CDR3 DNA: TGTGCCAGCAGCAAAATCTACAGAGGGACTGAAGCTTTCTTT; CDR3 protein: CASSKIYRGTEAFF
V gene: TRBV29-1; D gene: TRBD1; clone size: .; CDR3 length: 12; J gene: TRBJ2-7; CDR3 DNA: TGCAGCGTGCTGACAGGGGGCTACGAGCAGTACTTC; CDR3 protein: CSVLTGGYEQYF
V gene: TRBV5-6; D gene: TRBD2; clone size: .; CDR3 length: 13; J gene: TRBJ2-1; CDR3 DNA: TGTGCCAGCAGCCGGACTAGCGGTGATGAGCAGTTCTTC; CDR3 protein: CASSRTSGDEQFF
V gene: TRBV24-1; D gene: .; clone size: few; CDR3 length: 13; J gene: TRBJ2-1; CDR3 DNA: TGTGCCACCAGTGTTGGACTTTCCAATGAGCAGTTCTTC; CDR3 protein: CATSVGLSNEQFF
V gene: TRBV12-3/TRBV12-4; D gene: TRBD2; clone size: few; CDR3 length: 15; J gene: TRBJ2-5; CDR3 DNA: TGTGCCAGCAGTTTCAGCGGGGGGGCAGAAGAGACCCAGTACTTC; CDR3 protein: CASSFSGGAEETQYF
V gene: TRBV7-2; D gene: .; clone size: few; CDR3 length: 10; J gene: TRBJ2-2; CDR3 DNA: TGTGCCAGCAGCCCGACGGAGCTGTTTTTT; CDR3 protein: CASSPTELFF
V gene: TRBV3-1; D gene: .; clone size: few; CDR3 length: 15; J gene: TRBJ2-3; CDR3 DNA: TGTGCCAGCAGCCGAATCATCGTGGGGGAAGATACGCAGTATTTT; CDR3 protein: CASSRIIVGEDTQYF